This T cell receptor beta chain was identified during a study of PD-L1 blockade in urothelial cancer. Generated by immunoSEQ multiplex PCR, the TCRdb table keeps only in-frame clones and is missing some. The sample has tens of thousands of clones; roughly 84% are singletons. With V trimmed by 2 bases and J by 8 bases, 8 bases remained unmatched. The CDR3 extends over 15 amino acids. Germline V gene lookup returns CDR1 KGHSH and CDR2 LQKENI. The time point here: pretreatment peripheral blood. Locally advanced or metastatic urothelial carcinoma was present in patients. The sample consisted of PBMCs, taken around atezolizumab (anti-PD-L1) treatment. This sequence joins TRBV18 and TRBJ2-4; TRBD1 matches at 8 bases. The TCR sequence derives from a woman in her seventies with urothelial cancer. The CDR3 loop is CASSPWEQGVDIQYF. In DNA, the CDR3 is TGTGCCAGCTCACCATGGGAACAGGGGGTTGACATTCAGTACTTC.